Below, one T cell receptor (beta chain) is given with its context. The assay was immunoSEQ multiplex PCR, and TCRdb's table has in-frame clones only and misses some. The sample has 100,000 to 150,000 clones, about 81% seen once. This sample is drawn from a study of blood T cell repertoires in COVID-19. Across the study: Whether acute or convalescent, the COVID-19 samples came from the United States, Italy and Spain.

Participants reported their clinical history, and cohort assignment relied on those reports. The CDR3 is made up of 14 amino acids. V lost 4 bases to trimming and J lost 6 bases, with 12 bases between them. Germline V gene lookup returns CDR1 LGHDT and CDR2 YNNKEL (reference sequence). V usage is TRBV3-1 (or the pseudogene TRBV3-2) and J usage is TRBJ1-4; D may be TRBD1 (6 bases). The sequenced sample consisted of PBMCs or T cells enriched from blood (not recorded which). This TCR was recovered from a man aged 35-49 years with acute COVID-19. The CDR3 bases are TGTGCCAGCAGCCCCCGGGACATCTATGAAAAACTGTTTTTT. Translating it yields CASSPRDIYEKLFF.